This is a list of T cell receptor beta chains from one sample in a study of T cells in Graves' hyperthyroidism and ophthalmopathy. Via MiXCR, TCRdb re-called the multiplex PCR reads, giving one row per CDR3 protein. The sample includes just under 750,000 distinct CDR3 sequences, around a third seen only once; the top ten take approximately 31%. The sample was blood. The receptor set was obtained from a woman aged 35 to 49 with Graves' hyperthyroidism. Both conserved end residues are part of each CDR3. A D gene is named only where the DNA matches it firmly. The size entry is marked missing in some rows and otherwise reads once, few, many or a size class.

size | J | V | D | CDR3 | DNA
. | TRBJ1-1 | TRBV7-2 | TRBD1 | CASSLVGQGYTEAFF | TGTGCCAGCAGCTTAGTGGGACAGGGGTACACTGAAGCTTTCTTT
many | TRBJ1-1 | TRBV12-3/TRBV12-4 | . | CASSPGTTEAFF | TGTGCCAGCAGCCCCGGGACAACTGAAGCTTTCTTT
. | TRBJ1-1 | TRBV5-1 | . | CASSMGPSDTEAFF | TGCGCCAGCAGCATGGGACCCTCGGACACTGAAGCTTTCTTT
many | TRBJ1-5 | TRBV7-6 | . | CASSLGNRQPQHF | TGTGCCAGCAGCTTAGGGAATCGTCAGCCCCAGCATTTT
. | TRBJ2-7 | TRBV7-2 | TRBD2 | CASSHTGTSGSYEQYF | TGTGCCAGCAGCCATACCGGGACTAGCGGCTCCTACGAGCAGTACTTC
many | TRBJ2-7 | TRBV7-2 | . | CASSFSTAPSYEQYF | TGTGCCAGCAGCTTCAGCACAGCTCCCTCCTACGAGCAGTACTTC
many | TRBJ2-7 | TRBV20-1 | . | CSASGGPGGQYF | TGCAGTGCTAGTGGAGGTCCTGGGGGGCAGTACTTC
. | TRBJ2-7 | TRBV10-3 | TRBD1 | CAISEPGQGVNEQYF | TGTGCCATCAGTGAGCCGGGACAGGGGGTCAATGAGCAGTACTTC
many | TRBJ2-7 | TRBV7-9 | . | CASRTGPTDEQYF | TGTGCCAGCAGGACCGGGCCGACGGACGAGCAGTACTTC
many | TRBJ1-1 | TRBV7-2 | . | CASSLASGSTEAFF | TGTGCCAGCAGCTTAGCGTCCGGGAGCACTGAAGCTTTCTTT
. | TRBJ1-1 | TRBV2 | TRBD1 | CASNVRGQGNTEAFF | TGTGCCAGCAATGTACGGGGACAGGGGAACACTGAAGCTTTCTTT
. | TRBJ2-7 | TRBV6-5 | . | CASSYSLLGTTYEQYF | TGTGCCAGCAGTTACTCTCTTTTAGGTACGACCTACGAGCAGTACTTC
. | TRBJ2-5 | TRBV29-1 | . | CSVEVDTGTGTQYF | TGCAGCGTTGAAGTCGACACGGGGACGGGGACCCAGTACTTC